These 26 T cell receptor beta chains were all obtained from the same sample, sequenced in a study of T cell responses to AZD1222 COVID-19 vaccine. Data came from immunoSEQ multiplex PCR; TCRdb stores just in-frame clones and leaves some out. The sample includes roughly 170,000 clones, roughly 92% of them seen just once. The specimen comprised peripheral blood, sampled 28 days after the second AZD1222 dose. Every receptor here comes from an adult who received the AZD1222 COVID-19 vaccine.

Turning to this clone: A junction boundary mismatches the germline segment, possibly from a read error. The chain has TRBV11-2 and TRBJ1-2; D may be TRBD1 (5 bases). CDR3 size: 11 residues. Germline-derived CDR1 and CDR2 are SGHAT and FQNNGV. The DNA of the CDR3 is TGTGCCAGCAGCTCGGGGGGGGAAACCTACTTC. Translated, it gives CASSSGGETYF.

The J gene is TRBJ1-5, the V gene TRBV19; 7 nucleotides agree with TRBD1. Germline V lookup: CDR1 LNHDA, CDR2 SQIVND (reference sequence). Unmatched junction bases numbered 10, after V lost 5 bases and J lost 6 bases. CDR3 length equals 15 residues. In DNA, the CDR3 is TGTGCCAGTAGTGCCGAGACAGGGTTGGGTCAGCCCCAGCATTTT. Translation gives CASSAETGLGQPQHF. The full variable domain, in which reference TRBV19 and TRBJ1-5 provide the parts outside the CDR3, is DGGITQSPKYLFRKEGQNVTLSCEQNLNHDAMYWYRQDPGQGLRLIYYSQIVNDFQKGDIAEGYSVSREKKESFPLTVTSAQKNPTAFYLCASSAETGLGQPQHFGDGTRLSIL.

The rearrangement links TRBV6-1 to TRBJ1-4; D gene uncertain. From germline, CDR1 is MNHNS and CDR2 SASEGT. The CDR3 runs 15 residues. Between the trimmed V and J ends, which lost 1 base and 5 bases, there was a span of 11 bases. CDR3 loop: CASSEVGLINEKLFF. The CDR3 DNA sequence: TGTGCCAGCAGTGAAGTTGGATTGATAAATGAAAAACTGTTTTTT.

The genes are TRBV20-1 and TRBJ2-1, with D perhaps TRBD2 (5 bases). The V end lost 3 bases, the J end lost 11 bases, and 11 bases lay between the germline ends. The CDR3 runs 11 residues. CDR1 and CDR2 from the germline V gene are DFQATT and SNEGSKA (reference sequence). CDR3 nucleotide sequence: TGCAGTGCTAGCGGGTCGGGGAAGCAGTTCTTC. Translating gives CSASGSGKQFF.

This clone was observed once. The V call is TRBV6-2 or TRBV6-3, the J call TRBJ1-3; 8 nucleotides agree with TRBD1. J gave up 2 bases and V 6 bases, and 9 bases lay outside the gene matches. The CDR3 consists of 16 residues. Germline V lookup: CDR1 MNHEY, CDR2 SVGEGT. The CDR3 protein is CASSPRTGWPGNTIYF. The CDR3 coding sequence is TGTGCCAGCAGCCCTCGGACAGGGTGGCCTGGAAACACCATATATTTT.

The chain joins TRBV27 to TRBJ1-1; the D gene is possibly TRBD1 (5 bases). CDR1 MNHEY and CDR2 SMNVEV come from the germline V gene (reference sequence). V lost 8 bases and J lost 4, with 20 bases in between. The CDR3 runs 15 residues. CDR3 in DNA: TGTGCCAGCCTCCCCCGGGGACGGTTAAGCACTGAAGCTTTCTTT. Translation gives CASLPRGRLSTEAFF.

The chain recombines TRBV18 with TRBJ2-1; D remains ambiguous. Germline CDR1 and CDR2: KGHSH and LQKENI. This CDR3 comprises 13 residues. V was cut by 2 bases and J by 5 bases, with 7 bases left in between. The CDR3 is CASSPTYDNEQFF. The CDR3 DNA reads TGTGCCAGCTCACCAACCTACGACAATGAGCAGTTCTTC.

The V gene is TRBV5-1, the J gene TRBJ2-3; either TRBD1 or TRBD2 may fit D (6 bases each). V lost 1 base, J lost 8 bases, and 17 bases lay in between. The CDR3 consists of 15 residues. Germline-derived CDR1 and CDR2 are SGHRS and YFSETQ. CDR3 in amino acids: CASSLRGDGSATQYF. The CDR3 bases are TGCGCCAGCAGCTTGAGGGGGGATGGATCAGCTACGCAGTATTTT.

The chain employs TRBV3-1 (or the pseudogene TRBV3-2) and TRBJ1-3; D unresolved. The CDR3 loop spans 15 amino acids. CDR1 and CDR2 from the germline V gene are LGHDT and YNNKEL (reference sequence). V shed 4 bases and J shed 0 bases, with 10 bases lying between them. CDR3: CASSPRADSGNTIYF. The CDR3 nucleotides read TGTGCCAGCAGCCCCCGCGCAGACTCTGGAAACACCATATATTTT.

This clone was picked up a small number of times. This rearrangement joins TRBV2 to TRBJ2-4; D is uncertain. V was cut by 7 bases and J by 5 bases, with 15 bases left in between. The germline gives CDR1 SNHLY, CDR2 FYNNEI. The CDR3 extends over 14 amino acids. The CDR3 sequence is CASNKGPVENIQYF. The CDR3 region has the DNA TGTGCCAGCAATAAGGGCCCCGTTGAAAACATTCAGTACTTC.

The chain combines TRBV2 with TRBJ1-5; no clear D gene. V was pared by 3 bases and J by 6 bases, with 15 bases between. The CDR3 totals 15 residues. The germline CDR1 and CDR2 sequences are SNHLY and FYNNEI. CDR3 in amino acids: CASSDEDLKGQPQHF. The CDR3 region has the DNA TGTGCCAGCAGTGACGAGGACCTAAAAGGTCAGCCCCAGCATTTT.

The chain couples TRBV18 to TRBJ2-3; D tentatively reads TRBD1 or TRBD2 (5 bases each). The CDR3 sequence is 16 residues long. V lost 3 bases, J lost 4 bases, and 17 bases lay in between. Germline V CDR1 and CDR2: KGHSH, LQKENI. The CDR3 loop reads CASSPPLRGPPDTQYF. CDR3 DNA sequence: TGTGCCAGCTCACCCCCCCTGAGGGGCCCACCAGATACGCAGTATTTT.

A remark on this clone: Other nucleotide sequences in the sample specify the same CDR3. The DNA for the CDR3 is TGTGCCAGCAGCCGGGGACAGGCCAACTATGGCTACACCTTC. Translated: CASSRGQANYGYTF. The rearrangement joins TRBV6-2 or TRBV6-3 to TRBJ1-2, with TRBD1 matching 8 bases. The CDR3 has 14 amino acids. Germline CDR1 and CDR2: MNHEY and SVGEGT. Trimming took 6 bases from V and 2 from J; bases not matched to a gene: 5.

The chain uses TRBV3-1 (or the pseudogene TRBV3-2) and TRBJ2-1; either TRBD1 or TRBD2 may fit D (7 bases each). V dropped 2 bases and J dropped 6 bases, with 23 bases sitting between them. The germline CDR1 and CDR2 sequences are LGHDT and YNNKEL (reference sequence). The CDR3 totals 18 residues. DNA for the CDR3: TGTGCCAGCAGCCAACCAACAGGGGATGGGGGGGGTGTCAATGAGCAGTTCTTC. This translates into CASSQPTGDGGGVNEQFF.

In nucleotides, the CDR3 is TGTGCCAGCAGTCCACGAGCCGTGGGGCTAGCGGGTTCCTACAATGAGCAGTTCTTC. It translates to CASSPRAVGLAGSYNEQFF. The chain joins TRBV6-6 to TRBJ2-1; 8 bases match TRBD2. Trimming removed 5 bases from V and 1 base from J; junction bases left unmatched: 16. The CDR3 sequence is 19 residues long. CDR1 MNHNY and CDR2 SVGAGI come from the germline V gene (reference sequence).

This clone was detected once. The chain employs TRBV15 and TRBJ2-2; 11 bases map to TRBD2. Germline-derived CDR1 and CDR2 are LNHNV and YYDKDF (reference sequence). The CDR3 runs 15 residues. V lost 1 base and J lost 5; bases outside the gene matches: 0. The CDR3 reads CATSRGLAGTGELFF. DNA for the CDR3: TGTGCCACCAGCAGAGGACTAGCGGGGACCGGGGAGCTGTTTTTT.

The rearrangement uses TRBV6-1 and TRBJ2-7; 10 bases align to TRBD1. This CDR3 has 15 amino acids. The germline V gene has CDR1 MNHNS and CDR2 SASEGT. Trimming took 3 bases from V and 5 from J; bases not matched to a gene: 7. CDR3 DNA sequence: TGTGCCAGCAGTGACAGGACAGGGGGAGCCGACGAGCAGTACTTC. This sequence encodes CASSDRTGGADEQYF.

Only a few counts were recorded for this clone. At the DNA level, this CDR3 is encoded by other sequences in the same sample as well. The chain joins TRBV6-5 to TRBJ1-1; perhaps TRBD1 as D (5 bases). V dropped 5 bases and J dropped 1 base, with 5 bases sitting between them. This CDR3 has 12 amino acids. Germline CDR1 is MNHEY and CDR2 is SVGAGI. CDR3 protein: CASSRGNTEAFF. DNA for the CDR3: TGTGCCAGCAGTAGGGGGAACACTGAAGCTTTCTTT.

The chain uses TRBV5-1 and TRBJ2-7; possible D gene TRBD1, 5 bases. Germline V gives CDR1 SGHRS, CDR2 YFSETQ. The ends were cut back, 5 bases at V and 2 bases at J, with 17 bases in the middle. The CDR3 is made up of 15 amino acids. The CDR3 sequence is CASRELQATTYEQYF. In nucleotides, the CDR3 is TGCGCCAGCAGGGAGTTACAGGCAACCACCTACGAGCAGTACTTC. The full variable domain, rest sourced from reference TRBV5-1 and TRBJ2-7, is KAGVTQTPRYLIKTRGQQVTLSCSPISGHRSVSWYQQTPGQGLQFLFEYFSETQRNKGNFPGRFSGRQFSNSRSEMNVSTLELGDSALYLCASRELQATTYEQYFGPGTRLTVT.

The rearrangement uses TRBV2 and TRBJ1-4; D is ambiguous. Germline V CDR1 and CDR2: SNHLY, FYNNEI. V shed 3 bases and J shed 5 bases, with 16 bases lying between them. The CDR3 is 16 amino acids. The CDR3 reads CASSDTLGVRNEKLFF. The CDR3 DNA follows: TGTGCCAGCAGTGATACGCTCGGGGTGAGGAATGAAAAACTGTTTTTT.

The chain joins TRBV9 to TRBJ2-3; D ambiguous. Between the trimmed V and J ends, which lost 0 bases and 6 bases, there was a span of 14 bases. This CDR3 has 15 residues. The germline V gene encodes CDR1 SGDLS and CDR2 YYNGEE. CDR3 nucleotide sequence: TGTGCCAGCAGCGTAGAACGTTACTCGTCCGATACGCAGTATTTT. Amino acid sequence: CASSVERYSSDTQYF. The full variable domain, with the rest looked up from reference TRBV9 and TRBJ2-3, is DSGVTQTPKHLITATGQRVTLRCSPRSGDLSVYWYQQSLDQGLQFLIQYYNGEERAKGNILERFSAQQFPDLHSELNLSSLELGDSALYFCASSVERYSSDTQYFGPGTRLTVL.

V gene TRBV2 combines with J gene TRBJ1-5; no firm D call. The CDR3 sequence is 14 residues long. Germline V gene data show CDR1 as SNHLY and CDR2 as FYNNEI. Deletions cut 4 bases from V and 3 bases from J, with 10 bases between. The CDR3 reads CASSALDVNQPQHF. In nucleotides, the CDR3 is TGTGCCAGCAGTGCCCTGGACGTCAATCAGCCCCAGCATTTT.

In nucleotides, the CDR3 is TGTGCCAGCAGCCCAACACCCTGGGACAGGGGGCGGGATAGCAATCAGCCCCAGCATTTT. It is translated as CASSPTPWDRGRDSNQPQHF. The genes are TRBV27 and TRBJ1-5, with 12 bases that match TRBD1. Germline V gene sequence: CDR1 MNHEY, CDR2 SMNVEV (reference sequence). This CDR3 has 20 amino acids. V lost 6 bases, J lost 0 bases, and 15 bases stayed unmatched.

Written as DNA, the CDR3 is TGTGCCAGCAGTTGGAGTATTTTGGGGGATTCACCCCTCCACTTT. As protein: CASSWSILGDSPLHF. This rearrangement joins TRBV6-5 to TRBJ1-6; tentatively, D is TRBD1 (5 bases). With 4 bases removed from V and 8 bases from J, the gap between germline ends came to 15 bases. Per germline, CDR1 MNHEY and CDR2 SVGAGI. This CDR3 is 15 amino acids long.

The J gene is TRBJ2-5, the V gene TRBV28, with D tentatively TRBD2 (6 bases). The germline V gene has CDR1 MDHEN and CDR2 SYDVKM. The length of the CDR3 is 15 residues. V was shortened by 4 bases and J by 5 bases, with 17 bases between the two germline ends. The CDR3: CASSYGGGPPETQYF. The CDR3 DNA reads as TGTGCCAGCAGTTACGGGGGTGGACCCCCGGAGACCCAGTACTTC.

This rearrangement joins TRBV7-8 to TRBJ1-4; the match to TRBD1 covers 10 bases. Germline loops: CDR1 SGHVS, CDR2 FQNEAQ. The ends lost 5 bases at V and 6 bases at J; junction bases unmatched: 12. CDR3 length equals 17 residues. The chain's CDR3 is CASSRDRGLFIDEKLFF. The CDR3 bases are TGTGCCAGCAGCCGGGACAGGGGTCTTTTCATAGATGAAAAACTGTTTTTT.